This T cell receptor beta chain originates from a study of T cell responses to AZD1222 COVID-19 vaccine. Regarding the study as a whole: White British donors predominated, females outnumbered males, and clonal diversity was possibly underestimated. Spike-wide vaccine-associated CD4 TCRs dominated at 160-218 and 743-854. The study identified only six AZD1222 recipients as seropositive at baseline.

As regards this clone: Its matching antigen is unknown.

This CDR3 contains 14 residues. Germline loops: CDR1 MNHNY, CDR2 SVGAGI (reference sequence). J was trimmed by 7 bases and V by 2 bases; bases with no gene match: 3. The protocol was immunoSEQ multiplex PCR, while the TCRdb copy is restricted to in-frame clones and leaves out a portion. Seen here are about 120,000 clones, over 80% observed once, and the top ten hold 11% to 15%. The chain joins TRBV6-6 to TRBJ2-2; TRBD1 matches 8 bases. Sequencing used peripheral blood, obtained on day 0 of AZD1222 vaccination. The source of this sequence is an adult in good health. CDR3 nucleotide sequence: TGTGCCAGCAGTTACGGGACAGGCAGCGGGGAGCTGTTTTTT. This sequence encodes CASSYGTGSGELFF.